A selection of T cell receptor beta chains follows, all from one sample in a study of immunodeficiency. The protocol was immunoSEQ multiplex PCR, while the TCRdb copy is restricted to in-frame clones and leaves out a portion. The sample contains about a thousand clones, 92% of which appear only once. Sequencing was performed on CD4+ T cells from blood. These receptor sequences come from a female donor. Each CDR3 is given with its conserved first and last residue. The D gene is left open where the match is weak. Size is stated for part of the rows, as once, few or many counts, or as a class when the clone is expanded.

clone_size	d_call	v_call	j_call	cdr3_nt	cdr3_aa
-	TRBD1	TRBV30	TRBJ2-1	TGTGCCTGGAGTGTCCCGGGACAGCACAACAATGAGCAGTTCTTC	CAWSVPGQHNNEQFF
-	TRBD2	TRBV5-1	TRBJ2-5	TGCGCCAGCAGCCTGACTAGCGGGGAGACCCAGTACTTC	CASSLTSGETQYF
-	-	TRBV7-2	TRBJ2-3	TGTGCCAGCAGCCCCCGTCACGGGCCAGATACGCAGTATTTT	CASSPRHGPDTQYF
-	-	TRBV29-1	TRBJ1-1	TGCAGCGTAACCCAGGGGCACGCTTTCTTT	CSVTQGHAFF
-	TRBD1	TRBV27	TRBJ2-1	TGTGCCAGCAGTTTATTAAGGGACAGGGGCTACAATGAGCAGTTCTTC	CASSLLRDRGYNEQFF
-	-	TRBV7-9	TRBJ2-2	TGTGCCAGCAGCCGACTAACCTACACCGGGGAGCTGTTTTTT	CASSRLTYTGELFF
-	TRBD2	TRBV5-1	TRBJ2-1	TGCGCCAGCAGCTTTGGAGGCGGGAGATGGGGTGAGCAGTTCTTC	CASSFGGGRWGEQFF
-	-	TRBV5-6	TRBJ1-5	TGTGCCAGCAGTCATCAACAGGGAATCGGTCAGCCCCAGCATTTT	CASSHQQGIGQPQHF
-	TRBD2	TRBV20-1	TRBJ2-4	TGCAGTGCTAGTTGGCTAGCGGGAGGTGGGGGGGGGAAAAACATTCAGTACTTC	CSASWLAGGGGGKNIQYF
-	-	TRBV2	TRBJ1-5	TGTGCCAGCACATCCACCCCATATAGCAATCAGCCCCAGCATTTT	CASTSTPYSNQPQHF
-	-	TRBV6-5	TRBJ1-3	TGTGCCAGCAGACAGACAGGAGGCTCTGGAAACACCATATATTTT	CASRQTGGSGNTIYF
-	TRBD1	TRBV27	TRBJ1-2	TGTGCCAGCAGTTCAGACAGGGACGCTAACTATGGCTACACCTTC	CASSSDRDANYGYTF
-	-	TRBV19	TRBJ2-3	TGTGCCAGTAGTCCGCAGGGTGTGGCAGATACGCAGTATTTT	CASSPQGVADTQYF
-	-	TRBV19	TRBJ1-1	TGTGCCAGTAGTATCTGGCGGTTAAACACTGAAGCTTTCTTT	CASSIWRLNTEAFF
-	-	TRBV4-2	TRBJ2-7	TGTGCCAGCAGCCAGCAGGGAAACTCCTACGAGCAGTACTTC	CASSQQGNSYEQYF
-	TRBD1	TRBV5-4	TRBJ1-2	TGTGCCAGCAGCCCCCGGACAGGAAGGAATGGCTACACCTTC	CASSPRTGRNGYTF
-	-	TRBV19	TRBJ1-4	TGTGCCAGTAGTATAACGGCCGAGTGGGAAAAACTGTTTTTT	CASSITAEWEKLFF
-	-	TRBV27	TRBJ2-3	TGTGCCAGCAGTTTCGGCGGGACCGGAGATACGCAGTATTTT	CASSFGGTGDTQYF
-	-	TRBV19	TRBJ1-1	TGTGCCAGTAGTATAGATTCGGGTTCGGCGGCTTTCTTT	CASSIDSGSAAFF
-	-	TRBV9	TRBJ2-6	TGTGCCAGCAGCGTACAGCCAGGGACTCTCAGCTCTGGGGCCAACGTCCTGACTTTC	CASSVQPGTLSSGANVLTF
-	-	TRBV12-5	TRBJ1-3	TGTGCTAGTGGTTTGGAACGACAGAATTCTGGAAACACCATATATTTT	CASGLERQNSGNTIYF
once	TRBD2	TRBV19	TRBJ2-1	TGTGCCAGCCGGACTAGCGGACTCTACAATGAGCAGTTCTTC	CASRTSGLYNEQFF
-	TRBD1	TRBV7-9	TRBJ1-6	TGTGCCAGCAGCTTAGGCGGGACAGGGGGCTCACCCCTCCACTTT	CASSLGGTGGSPLHF
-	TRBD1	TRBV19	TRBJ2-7	TGTGCCAGTAGTATAACGACAGGGGGCCCCTACGAGCAGTACTTC	CASSITTGGPYEQYF
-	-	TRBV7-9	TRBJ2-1	TGTGCCAGCAGTCCCGTGGGGGCCTACAATGAGCAGTTCTTC	CASSPVGAYNEQFF
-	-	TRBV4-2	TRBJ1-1	TGTGCCAGCAGCCTCTGGGGGACGGAGAACACTGAAGCTTTCTTT	CASSLWGTENTEAFF
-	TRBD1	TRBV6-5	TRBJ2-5	TGTGCCAGCAGTTCACAGGGGAGAGAAGAGACCCAGTACTTC	CASSSQGREETQYF
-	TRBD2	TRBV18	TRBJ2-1	TGTGCCAGCTCACCTTGGACTAGCGGGGGACCCAGGGAGGAGCAGTTCTTC	CASSPWTSGGPREEQFF
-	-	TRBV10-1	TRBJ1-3	TGCGCCAGCACCTCCGGGAGGCCCCGTTCTGGAAACACCATATATTTT	CASTSGRPRSGNTIYF
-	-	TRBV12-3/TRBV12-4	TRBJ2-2	TGTGCCAGCAGCCGTCCAGCCGGGGAGCTGTTTTTT	CASSRPAGELFF
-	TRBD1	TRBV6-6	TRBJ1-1	TGTGCCAGCAGCCCTACAACAGGGGTTGGCACTGAAGCTTTCTTT	CASSPTTGVGTEAFF
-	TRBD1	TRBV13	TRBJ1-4	TGTGCCAGCAGCGCACGCGGCCGACAGGGGCTGGGGAATGAAAAACTGTTTTTT	CASSARGRQGLGNEKLFF
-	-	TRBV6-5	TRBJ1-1	TGTGCCAGCAGTTATTCCCGAGCCGTGCCTGAAGCTTTCTTT	CASSYSRAVPEAFF
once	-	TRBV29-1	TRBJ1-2	TGCAGCGTTGAATTCGGTCAGGGTAACTATGGCTACACCTTC	CSVEFGQGNYGYTF
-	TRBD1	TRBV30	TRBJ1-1	TGTGCCTGGAGACTCCGGGACAGAGAAAACGCTGAAGCTTTCTTT	CAWRLRDRENAEAFF
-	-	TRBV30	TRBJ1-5	TGTGCCTGGAGTGGGGGGGTCGATCAGCCCCAGCATTTT	CAWSGGVDQPQHF
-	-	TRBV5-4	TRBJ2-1	TGTGCCAGCAGCTTGGGGACTCTACTTGACAATGAGCAGTTCTTC	CASSLGTLLDNEQFF
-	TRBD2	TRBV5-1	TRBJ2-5	TGCGCCAGCAGCGCCACCGGGACTACGTTTGAGACCCAGTACTTC	CASSATGTTFETQYF
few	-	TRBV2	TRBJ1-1	TGTGCCAGCCTCCCCGGGGCTAACACTGAAGCTTTCTTT	CASLPGANTEAFF
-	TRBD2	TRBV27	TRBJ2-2	TGTGCCAGCAGTTTACTTAAAGCGGGGCCGAACACCGGGGAGCTGTTTTTT	CASSLLKAGPNTGELFF
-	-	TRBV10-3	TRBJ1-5	TGTGCCATCAGTGCGGCCCTGGGGGACAATCAGCCCCAGCATTTT	CAISAALGDNQPQHF
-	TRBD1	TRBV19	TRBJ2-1	TGTGCCAGTAGCCGACAGGGGAGCTCCTACAATGAGCAGTTCTTC	CASSRQGSSYNEQFF
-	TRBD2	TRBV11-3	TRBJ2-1	TGTGCCAGCAGCTTAGGATCCGGGAGGGGTAATGAGCAGTTCTTC	CASSLGSGRGNEQFF
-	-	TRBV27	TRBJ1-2	TGTGCCAGCAGTCCATATTCAGGGGCAGCTAGCTATGGCTACACCTTC	CASSPYSGAASYGYTF
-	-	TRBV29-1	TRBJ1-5	TGCAGCGTTGATACAGGTAGCAATCAGCCCCAGCATTTT	CSVDTGSNQPQHF